This TCR beta chain originates from a study of control samples from healthy donors and cancer patients. With 6 bases removed from V and 6 bases from J, the gap between germline ends came to 17 bases. The CDR3 has 14 residues. CDR1 is LNHDA, CDR2 SQIVND, per germline (reference sequence). This clone was observed once. Generated by immunoSEQ multiplex PCR, the TCRdb table keeps only in-frame clones and is missing some. The sample includes about 63,000 clones, around 87% of them seen just once. Sequencing was performed on PBMCs. The chain links TRBV19 to TRBJ1-2, with D possibly being TRBD1 (6 bases). The receptor's source is a woman aged 55 to 70 with lung cancer. In DNA, the CDR3 is TGTGCCAGTAGGGGGGGACAACGAGATCATGGCTACACCTTC. This codes for CASRGGQRDHGYTF.